One sample yielded the 6 T cell receptor beta chains listed below, sequenced in a study of blood T cell repertoires in COVID-19. The method was immunoSEQ multiplex PCR; TCRdb's version includes in-frame clones alone and lacks a portion of them. The table includes 250,000 or so clones, about 90% detected once. Sequenced input: PBMCs or T cells enriched from blood (not recorded which). These receptors all stem from a man aged 50 or older who had been exposed to COVID-19.

The CDR3 DNA is TGTGCCAGCATCCCAATCCGACTAGCGGGGGGGCGTTGGGATACGCAGTATTTT. It specifies CASIPIRLAGGRWDTQYF. This sequence joins TRBV27 and TRBJ2-3; 14 positions agree with TRBD2. Germline V gene lookup returns CDR1 MNHEY and CDR2 SMNVEV (reference sequence). Trimming cost V 7 bases and J 6 bases; bases outside gene matches: 15. This CDR3 comprises 18 residues.

The chain employs TRBV6-1 and TRBJ2-3, with a possible D match to TRBD1 (5 bases). Germline V gene data show CDR1 as MNHNS and CDR2 as SASEGT. This CDR3 is 16 amino acids long. The ends were cut back, 1 base at V and 4 bases at J, with 15 bases in the middle. CDR3 DNA: TGTGCCAGCAGTGAAGGGACAAACTACCTCGCAGATACGCAGTATTTT. It codes for CASSEGTNYLADTQYF.

The chain has TRBV28 and TRBJ2-7, with 10 nucleotides matching TRBD1. The germline gives CDR1 MDHEN, CDR2 SYDVKM. The CDR3 contains 14 residues. V shed 4 bases, J shed 3 bases, and the junction held 3 bases outside the gene matches. The CDR3 region is CASSSDRGHYEQYV. CDR3 DNA: TGTGCCAGCAGTTCAGACAGGGGGCACTACGAGCAGTACGTC.

The chain is built from TRBV9 and TRBJ2-2; the D gene is possibly TRBD1 (6 bases). Germline V gene sequence: CDR1 SGDLS, CDR2 YYNGEE. The CDR3 consists of 15 residues. The V end lost 3 bases, the J end lost 3 bases, and 12 bases lay between the germline ends. CDR3 nucleotide sequence: TGTGCCAGCAGCGCAGGACAGCTCTACACCGGGGAGCTGTTTTTT. Its protein is CASSAGQLYTGELFF.

The chain couples TRBV5-4 to TRBJ2-3, with 11 bases aligning to TRBD2. The CDR3 extends over 15 amino acids. Per the germline V gene, CDR1 is SGHNT and CDR2 is YYREEE (reference sequence). With V trimmed by 3 bases and J by 2 bases, 2 bases remained unmatched. DNA for the CDR3: TGTGCCAGCAGCTCGACTAGCGGGAACACAGATACGCAGTATTTT. This codes for CASSSTSGNTDTQYF.

The chain couples TRBV9 to TRBJ1-1; TRBD1 aligns across 7 bases. CDR1 is SGDLS and CDR2 is YYNGEE in the germline V gene. This CDR3 comprises 14 residues. Losses at the gene ends were 4 bases for V and 3 bases for J; bases not matched to a gene: 6. CDR3 sequence: CASSSTGAYTEAFF. The CDR3 DNA is TGTGCCAGCAGCTCAACAGGGGCCTACACTGAAGCTTTCTTT.